This T cell receptor (beta chain) was profiled in a study of blood T cell repertoires in COVID-19. Study details: The United States, Italy and Spain were the sources of the acute and convalescent COVID-19 samples. PBMCs, B-cell-depleted T cells, or T cells were the source of the cDNA or gDNA that made up the material.

Germline assignment: CDR1 LGHDT and CDR2 YNNKEL (reference sequence). The CDR3 has 13 residues. The junction had 1 base not matched to a gene; V was cut back by 4 bases and J by 3 bases. In the original analysis: By means of reference gene primer amplification, nucleated cell counts were estimated. Sequencing was performed with immunoSEQ multiplex PCR; in TCRdb, only in-frame clones are kept and a portion is missing. The DNA gave D and trimming, while V, J and clone size come from that table. Of about 74,000 clones detected, about nine tenths appear once; the ten largest clones hold around 7.3%. The clonotype was recovered from a woman at least 80 years old with acute or convalescent COVID-19. This sequence joins TRBV3-1 (or the pseudogene TRBV3-2) and TRBJ1-1; 8 bases agree with TRBD1. Material for sequencing was peripheral blood. In nucleotides, the CDR3 is TGTGCCAGCAGCCCAGGGGGCTACACTGAAGCTTTCTTT. Amino acids: CASSPGGYTEAFF.